These 32 T cell receptor beta chains were all obtained from the same sample, sequenced in a study of shared clonotypes between healthy human individuals. Here immunoSEQ multiplex PCR was the method, and the copy in TCRdb shows in-frame clones only, minus some. The profile shows about 2.4 million clones, roughly 93% of them singletons. Sequencing was done on a sample of naive CD4+ T cells from PBMCs. Subset: CD45RA+ positively selected. The receptors stem from a man aged 18 to 29 in good health. Some clones in this sample may be carry-over from other donors' samples.

The chain employs TRBV7-9 and TRBJ1-4; D call uncertain. The CDR3 spans 16 residues. From germline, CDR1 is SEHNR and CDR2 FQNEAQ (reference sequence). V was trimmed by 2 bases and J by 5 bases, leaving 15 bases between them. The CDR3 loop reads CASSLQAGQFNEKLFF. The CDR3 nucleotides read TGTGCCAGCAGCTTACAAGCGGGTCAGTTCAATGAAAAACTGTTTTTT.

The chain is built from TRBV7-6 and TRBJ1-4; 9 nucleotides match TRBD1. There are 14 residues in the CDR3. V trimming: 5 bases; J trimming: 7 bases; junction bases outside the gene matches: 5. Germline V lookup: CDR1 SGHVS, CDR2 FNYEAQ. The CDR3 coding sequence is TGTGCCAGCAGCCCAACAGGGGGCGGTGAAAAACTGTTTTTT. It yields the protein CASSPTGGGEKLFF.

The J gene is TRBJ2-5, the V gene TRBV6-5; 7 nucleotides align to TRBD1. Trimming took 8 bases from V and 7 from J; bases not matched to a gene: 7. Per germline, CDR1 MNHEY and CDR2 SVGAGI. The CDR3 contains 12 residues. The CDR3 here is CASGQVRGTQYF. The CDR3 region has the DNA TGTGCCAGCGGACAGGTCCGGGGGACCCAGTACTTC.

The V and J genes are TRBV28 and TRBJ2-7, with TRBD1 matching over 10 bases. Germline V gene data show CDR1 as MDHEN and CDR2 as SYDVKM. V shed 3 bases and J 4 bases; nucleotides not matched to a gene: 6. This CDR3 contains 15 residues. CDR3 loop: CASSLAGQGRYEQYF. The CDR3 nucleotides are TGTGCCAGCAGTTTGGCGGGACAGGGGAGATACGAGCAGTACTTC. Supplemented by reference TRBV28 and TRBJ2-7, the full variable domain reads DVKVTQSSRYLVKRTGEKVFLECVQDMDHENMFWYRQDPGLGLRLIYFSYDVKMKEKGDIPEGYSVSREKKERFSLILESASTNQTSMYLCASSLAGQGRYEQYFGPGTRLTVT.

This clone was seen just once. At the DNA level, this CDR3 is encoded by other sequences in the same sample as well. The chain carries TRBV29-1 and TRBJ2-7; 9 bases map to TRBD1. This CDR3 has 12 residues. The trim removed 7 bases at V and 2 bases at J, leaving 3 bases unmatched. Germline V gene lookup returns CDR1 SQVTM and CDR2 ANQGSEA. CDR3 protein: CSGRQGAYEQYF. The DNA of the CDR3 is TGCAGCGGAAGACAGGGGGCCTACGAGCAGTACTTC.

The chain couples TRBV25-1 to TRBJ2-1; D not resolved. Germline CDR1 and CDR2: MGHDK and SYGVNS. Trimming cost V 6 bases and J 5 bases, with 11 bases left between them. The CDR3 extends over 13 amino acids. The CDR3 region is CASSPLFHNEQFF. The CDR3 bases are TGTGCCAGCAGCCCACTCTTCCACAATGAGCAGTTCTTC.

V usage is TRBV7-8 and J usage is TRBJ1-2; no clear D gene. Germline V gives CDR1 SGHVS, CDR2 FQNEAQ. CDR3 size: 13 residues. V lost 3 bases and J 4 bases, leaving 9 bases between the germline ends. The CDR3 sequence is CASSLGRAYGYTF. Written as DNA, the CDR3 is TGTGCCAGCAGCTTGGGGAGGGCCTATGGCTACACCTTC. Together with reference TRBV7-8 and TRBJ1-2, the CDR3 gives the full variable domain: GAGVSQSPRYKVAKRGQDVALRCDPISGHVSLFWYQQALGQGPEFLTYFQNEAQLDKSGLPSDRFFAERPEGSVSTLKIQRTQQEDSAVYLCASSLGRAYGYTFGSGTRLTVV.

The chain is built from TRBV28 and TRBJ1-5, with 7 nucleotides matching TRBD1. The V gene's germline CDR1 is MDHEN and CDR2 SYDVKM. The junction had 10 bases not matched to a gene; V was cut back by 9 bases and J by 5 bases. This CDR3 comprises 14 residues. This chain's CDR3 is CASLPGGVYQPQHF. In DNA form, the CDR3 reads TGTGCCAGTCTACCAGGGGGGGTCTATCAGCCCCAGCATTTT.

V and J are TRBV7-2 and TRBJ2-5; D might be TRBD2 (6 bases). Germline V gene sequence: CDR1 SGHTA, CDR2 FQGNSA. The V and J ends lost 6 bases and 7 bases respectively, with 9 bases between them. This CDR3 has 11 residues. CDR3 residues: CASRMEGTQYF. DNA of the CDR3: TGTGCCAGCAGGATGGAGGGGACCCAGTACTTC.

This rearrangement joins TRBV7-3 to TRBJ2-1; no clear D. The CDR3 consists of 15 residues. With 3 bases removed from V and 4 bases from J, the gap between germline ends came to 13 bases. Germline V gene data show CDR1 as SGHTA and CDR2 as FQGTGA. The CDR3 loop reads CASSLERSSYNEQFF. The CDR3 bases are TGTGCCAGCAGCTTGGAACGGAGTTCATACAATGAGCAGTTCTTC.

This clone was seen just once. The V and J genes are TRBV21-1 and TRBJ1-5; the table assigns TRBD1, which was not confirmed against the DNA. TRBV21-1 is a documented pseudogene. The length of the CDR3 is 18 residues. CDR3 residues: CASNPFTPGERCNQPQHF. CDR3 in DNA: TGTGCCAGCAACCCCTTTACCCCAGGGGAACGGTGCAATCAGCCCCAGCATTTT.

This clone came up once. The same CDR3 can be traced to other DNA sequences in this sample. The chain links TRBV28 to TRBJ2-7; 8 bases map to TRBD1. The CDR3 loop spans 13 amino acids. Germline loops: CDR1 MDHEN, CDR2 SYDVKM. Trimming took 8 bases from V and 3 from J; bases not matched to a gene: 6. CDR3 in amino acids: CASAGQGVYEQYF. DNA of the CDR3: TGTGCCAGCGCCGGACAGGGTGTCTACGAGCAGTACTTC.

This chain links TRBV7-9 with TRBJ2-7; D is uncertain. Germline V gene data show CDR1 as SEHNR and CDR2 as FQNEAQ (reference sequence). V lost 5 bases and J lost 5, with 16 bases in between. The CDR3 consists of 14 residues. The CDR3 region has the DNA TGTGCCAGCAGCCCCGGGCGGTCAAGGAACGAGCAGTACTTC. Residues: CASSPGRSRNEQYF.

In regard to this clone: The same CDR3 is also encoded by other DNA sequences in this sample. This chain uses TRBV18 with TRBJ2-7, with D perhaps matching TRBD2 (5 bases). Germline V CDR1 and CDR2: KGHSH, LQKENI. Deletions cut 2 bases from V and 3 bases from J, with 8 bases between. This CDR3 has 13 residues. For the CDR3, the DNA is TGTGCCAGCTCACCATCGAGGGACTACGAGCAGTACTTC. It translates to CASSPSRDYEQYF.

The rearrangement uses TRBV19 and TRBJ1-1; D is undetermined. Germline CDR1 LNHDA, CDR2 SQIVND (reference sequence). This CDR3 spans 15 amino acids. Trimming removed 6 bases at V and 4 bases at J, with 18 bases between. CDR3 DNA: TGTGCCAGTAGGACCTACCCCGATGTAAGCACTGAAGCTTTCTTT. The encoded protein is CASRTYPDVSTEAFF.

The genes are TRBV10-2 and TRBJ2-7, with TRBD2 identical over 14 bases. Germline V gene sequence: CDR1 WSHSY, CDR2 SAAADI. This CDR3 has 15 residues. V trimming: 4 bases; J trimming: 7 bases; junction bases outside the gene matches: 6. CDR3 sequence: CASSAGLAGVGEQYF. CDR3 nucleotides: TGCGCCAGCAGTGCGGGACTAGCGGGAGTAGGAGAGCAGTACTTC.

In regard to this clone: Additional DNA sequences in this sample encode the identical CDR3. The chain carries TRBV7-6 and TRBJ2-5; D gene ambiguous. Looked up from germline, CDR1 is SGHVS and CDR2 is FNYEAQ. The CDR3 is 11 amino acids. The V end lost 5 bases, the J end lost 1 base, and 2 bases lay between the germline ends. The CDR3 sequence is CASSVQETQYF. CDR3 bases: TGTGCCAGCAGCGTCCAAGAGACCCAGTACTTC.

This chain connects TRBV18 to TRBJ2-3, with TRBD1 matching over 8 bases. V lost 3 bases to trimming and J lost 4 bases; unmatched junction nucleotides: 3. This CDR3 region has 14 residues. Germline CDR1 and CDR2: KGHSH and LQKENI. The CDR3 DNA follows: TGTGCCAGCTCACCGGACAGGGCTCCAGATACGCAGTATTTT. It is translated as CASSPDRAPDTQYF.

Here the CDR3 DNA reads TGCGCCAGCAGCTATATAAGGGGCTACGAGCAGTACTTC. The encoded protein is CASSYIRGYEQYF. The chain combines TRBV5-1 with TRBJ2-7, with D possibly matching TRBD1 (5 bases). Germline assignment: CDR1 SGHRS and CDR2 YFSETQ. Trimming took off 3 bases at V and 3 bases at J, with 10 bases between the two ends. This CDR3 is built from 13 residues.

Remarks on this clone: Different DNA sequences within this sample yield the same CDR3. This sequence joins TRBV12-5 and TRBJ2-3; weak D call: TRBD2 (7 bases). CDR3 length: 14 amino acids. V was trimmed by 3 bases and J by 2 bases, leaving 9 bases between them. Germline-derived CDR1 and CDR2 are LGHNT and FRNRAP. The CDR3 bases are TGTGCTAGTGGTTTAGGGGGGGTCACAGATACGCAGTATTTT. This translates into CASGLGGVTDTQYF.

V is TRBV5-1 and J is TRBJ1-2; no clear D. Germline assignment: CDR1 SGHRS and CDR2 YFSETQ. The CDR3 runs 12 residues. V was trimmed by 4 bases and J by 7 bases, leaving 11 bases between them. DNA for the CDR3: TGCGCCAGCAGCCCGGAATTCGGTGGCTACACCTTC. This gives the protein CASSPEFGGYTF. Full variable domain (outside the CDR3, taken from reference TRBV5-1 and TRBJ1-2): KAGVTQTPRYLIKTRGQQVTLSCSPISGHRSVSWYQQTPGQGLQFLFEYFSETQRNKGNFPGRFSGRQFSNSRSEMNVSTLELGDSALYLCASSPEFGGYTFGSGTRLTVV.

The chain combines TRBV30 with TRBJ1-1; D is unresolved. The CDR3 contains 13 residues. Trimming removed 4 bases at V and 1 base at J, with 10 bases between. Germline V gives CDR1 GTSNPN, CDR2 SVGIG (reference sequence). Here the CDR3 reads CAWTRTPNTEAFF. DNA for the CDR3: TGTGCCTGGACCCGCACTCCGAACACTGAAGCTTTCTTT. Complete variable domain (other parts from reference TRBV30 and TRBJ1-1): SQTIHQWPATLVQPVGSPLSLECTVEGTSNPNLYWYRQAAGRGLQLLFYSVGIGQISSEVPQNLSASRPQDRQFILSSKKLLLSDSGFYLCAWTRTPNTEAFFGQGTRLTVV.

The chain carries TRBV28 and TRBJ2-7, with D possibly TRBD1 on 6 matching bases. The CDR3 totals 15 residues. Looked up from germline, CDR1 is MDHEN and CDR2 is SYDVKM. Trimming took 3 bases from V and 3 from J, leaving 15 bases between them. CDR3: CASSFGQTGFYEQYF. CDR3 in DNA: TGTGCCAGCAGTTTCGGACAGACAGGATTCTACGAGCAGTACTTC.

The chain uses TRBV5-4 and TRBJ2-7; 15 bases are a match to TRBD2. Looked up from germline, CDR1 is SGHNT and CDR2 is YYREEE (reference sequence). V lost 4 bases and J lost 3; bases outside the gene matches: 5. The CDR3 runs to 16 residues. CDR3 DNA sequence: TGTGCCAGCAGCGGGACTAGCGGGAGGCAAAGCTACGAGCAGTACTTC. Its translation: CASSGTSGRQSYEQYF. Drawing the rest from reference TRBV5-4 and TRBJ2-7, the complete variable domain is ETGVTQSPTHLIKTRGQQVTLRCSSQSGHNTVSWYQQALGQGPQFIFQYYREEENGRGNFPPRFSGLQFPNYSSELNVNALELDDSALYLCASSGTSGRQSYEQYFGPGTRLTVT.

J is TRBJ2-2 and V is TRBV2; 10 bases are a match to TRBD2. Trimming cost V 3 bases and J 1 base; bases outside gene matches: 2. The CDR3 extends over 16 amino acids. Germline-derived CDR1 and CDR2 are SNHLY and FYNNEI. CDR3 sequence reads: CASSELAGVNTGELFF. The CDR3 DNA follows: TGTGCCAGCAGTGAGCTAGCGGGGGTGAACACCGGGGAGCTGTTTTTT.

The chain combines TRBV15 with TRBJ2-7; weak D call: TRBD1 (6 bases). The CDR3 sequence is 14 residues long. The V gene lost 8 bases and the J gene lost 5 bases, with 19 bases spanning the gap. In germline, CDR1 is LNHNV, CDR2 YYDKDF (reference sequence). CDR3 sequence: CATARGADPDEQYF. Written as DNA, the CDR3 is TGTGCCACCGCCAGGGGCGCTGATCCCGACGAGCAGTACTTC.

The chain is built from TRBV11-2 and TRBJ1-2; 8 bases line up with TRBD1. The V and J ends lost 5 bases and 5 bases, in that order; junction bases with no gene match: 7. CDR3 length equals 14 residues. CDR1 is SGHAT and CDR2 is FQNNGV in the germline V gene. The CDR3 sequence: CASSPGGAEYGYTF. DNA of the CDR3: TGTGCCAGCAGCCCAGGGGGCGCGGAGTATGGCTACACCTTC.

The chain links TRBV5-1 to TRBJ1-1; 12 bases agree with TRBD1. In germline, CDR1 is SGHRS, CDR2 YFSETQ. J gave up 3 bases and V 2 bases, and 23 bases lay outside the gene matches. This CDR3 comprises 22 residues. The CDR3 coding sequence is TGCGCCAGCAGCTTTCCCGCGGTGGAGCCGGGACAGGGGGCGAATACGGACACTGAAGCTTTCTTT. It translates to CASSFPAVEPGQGANTDTEAFF. The whole variable domain, filled in from reference TRBV5-1 and TRBJ1-1, reads KAGVTQTPRYLIKTRGQQVTLSCSPISGHRSVSWYQQTPGQGLQFLFEYFSETQRNKGNFPGRFSGRQFSNSRSEMNVSTLELGDSALYLCASSFPAVEPGQGANTDTEAFFGQGTRLTVV.

This clone came up once. The identical CDR3 is also encoded by other nucleotide sequences in the sample. The V call is TRBV5-1, the J call TRBJ2-1; 10 nucleotides agree with TRBD1. V was pared by 4 bases and J by 2 bases, with 3 bases of the junction left unmatched. The CDR3 is made up of 15 amino acids. Looked up from germline, CDR1 is SGHRS and CDR2 is YFSETQ. This chain's CDR3 is CASSPGQGAYNEQFF. In nucleotides, the CDR3 is TGCGCCAGCAGCCCAGGACAGGGGGCCTACAATGAGCAGTTCTTC.

In this sample, this clone turned up once. V gene TRBV7-6 combines with J gene TRBJ2-7, with 7 bases fitting TRBD1. CDR3 length: 15 residues. The V and J ends lost 4 bases and 2 bases, in that order; junction bases with no gene match: 8. Germline CDR1 and CDR2: SGHVS and FNYEAQ. The CDR3 DNA follows: TGTGCCAGCAGCTCATTATCCGGGACAGCCTACGAGCAGTACTTC. It specifies CASSSLSGTAYEQYF.

As concerns this clone: Other DNA sequences in this sample translate to the same CDR3. This rearrangement joins TRBV9 to TRBJ1-3, with D unclear. Germline CDR1 is SGDLS and CDR2 is YYNGEE. V lost 0 bases, J lost 4 bases, and 8 bases lay in between. The CDR3 extends over 14 amino acids. CDR3 sequence reads: CASSVGVSGNTIYF. The DNA of the CDR3 is TGTGCCAGCAGCGTAGGAGTCTCGGGAAACACCATATATTTT.

As regards this clone: Within the sample, other DNA sequences also encode this same CDR3. The chain couples TRBV11-3 to TRBJ2-1; TRBD2 agrees at 8 bases. V shed 1 base and J 4 bases; nucleotides not matched to a gene: 3. This CDR3 is built from 15 residues. CDR1 is SGHNT and CDR2 is YENEEA in the germline V gene. This CDR3 reads CASSLGTSGYNEQFF. The CDR3 nucleotides read TGTGCCAGCAGCTTAGGAACTAGCGGTTACAATGAGCAGTTCTTC.